Presented here are 8 T cell receptor beta chains from one specimen sequenced in a study of T cells after yellow fever vaccination. TCRdb re-called the 5' RACE reads through MiXCR, storing one row per CDR3 protein. The data show around 340,000 distinct CDR3 sequences, 8.5% to 10% seen once. The sample here was PBMCs, taken on the day of the first yellow fever vaccination. Receptors were obtained from a man in his late teens or twenties who received the YFV17D yellow fever vaccine.

The genes are TRBV28 and TRBJ2-7; D is possibly TRBD1 (5 bases). V gave up 4 bases and J gave up 5 bases, with 15 bases separating them. CDR1 is MDHEN, CDR2 SYDVKM, per germline. This CDR3 has 14 amino acids. The CDR3 loop is CASSSPSQGHEQYV. CDR3 in DNA: TGTGCCAGCAGTTCCCCAAGTCAGGGCCACGAGCAGTACGTC.

The sample holds a few counts of this clonotype. The rearrangement links TRBV2 to TRBJ1-3, with unresolved D. The CDR3 totals 14 residues. The V gene lost 7 bases and the J gene lost 0 bases, with 10 bases spanning the gap. CDR1 is SNHLY and CDR2 is FYNNEI in the germline V gene. CDR3 nucleotide sequence: TGTGCCAGCACGAGATTCCGCTCTGGAAACACCATATATTTT. This gives the protein CASTRFRSGNTIYF.

Only a few counts were recorded for this clonotype. The chain employs TRBV5-1 and TRBJ1-4; no clear D gene. The germline CDR1 and CDR2 sequences are SGHRS and YFSETQ. CDR3 size: 16 residues. V was shortened by 2 bases and J by 0 bases, with 11 bases between the two germline ends. The CDR3 loop reads CASSLLTGPTNEKLFF. DNA for the CDR3: TGCGCCAGCAGCTTACTGACGGGTCCAACTAATGAAAAACTGTTTTTT.

The V gene is TRBV5-1, the J gene TRBJ1-5; D might be TRBD1 (6 bases). In germline, CDR1 is SGHRS, CDR2 YFSETQ. The V gene lost 2 bases and the J gene lost 1 base, with 19 bases spanning the gap. This CDR3 contains 18 residues. DNA of the CDR3: TGCGCCAGCAGCTTTCAGTGGCAGGGGTATAAGAGCAATCAGCCCCAGCATTTT. Its protein product is CASSFQWQGYKSNQPQHF.

This clonotype was seen more than once but under ten times. V gene TRBV5-3 combines with J gene TRBJ2-7, with D perhaps matching TRBD2 (7 bases). Being an ORF, TRBV5-3 has a function that is uncertain. V shed 4 bases and J shed 3 bases, with 17 bases lying between them. The CDR3 runs to 15 residues. CDR3 DNA sequence: TGTGCCAGAAGCAATGGACTAGGGGGGGACTACGAGCAGTACGTC. Protein: CARSNGLGGDYEQYV.

This clonotype was counted a few times. The V call is TRBV6-2 or TRBV6-3, the J call TRBJ2-7, with D hard to call. Germline V gene lookup returns CDR1 MNHEY and CDR2 SVGEGT. The germline V and J ends were trimmed by 0 bases and 12 bases, with 12 bases remaining between them. This CDR3 spans 12 amino acids. The CDR3 DNA reads as TGTGCCAGCAGTTACTCTGGACGGACCGCGTACGTC. The encoded protein is CASSYSGRTAYV.

There are many counts of this clonotype. The rearrangement uses TRBV12-3 or TRBV12-4 and TRBJ2-5, with 7 bases that match TRBD2. This CDR3 has 13 amino acids. After removal of 6 bases from V and 5 bases from J, the junction contained 6 bases not matched to a gene. The CDR3 loop reads CASSYNGGETQYF. The CDR3 region has the DNA TGTGCCAGCAGCTATAACGGGGGGGAGACCCAGTACTTC.

This clonotype has a handful of counts. J is TRBJ2-4 and V is TRBV5-4; 8 positions agree with TRBD2. The junction had 6 bases not matched to a gene; V was cut back by 4 bases and J by 9 bases. The germline V gene encodes CDR1 SGHNT and CDR2 YYREEE (reference sequence). The CDR3 extends over 13 amino acids. CDR3 sequence: CASSLSGGIIQYF. The CDR3 coding sequence is TGTGCCAGCAGCCTCTCGGGGGGGATCATTCAGTACTTC. The full variable domain, in which reference TRBV5-4 and TRBJ2-4 provide the parts outside the CDR3, is ETGVTQSPTHLIKTRGQQVTLRCSSQSGHNTVSWYQQALGQGPQFIFQYYREEENGRGNFPPRFSGLQFPNYSSELNVNALELDDSALYLCASSLSGGIIQYFGAGTRLSVL.